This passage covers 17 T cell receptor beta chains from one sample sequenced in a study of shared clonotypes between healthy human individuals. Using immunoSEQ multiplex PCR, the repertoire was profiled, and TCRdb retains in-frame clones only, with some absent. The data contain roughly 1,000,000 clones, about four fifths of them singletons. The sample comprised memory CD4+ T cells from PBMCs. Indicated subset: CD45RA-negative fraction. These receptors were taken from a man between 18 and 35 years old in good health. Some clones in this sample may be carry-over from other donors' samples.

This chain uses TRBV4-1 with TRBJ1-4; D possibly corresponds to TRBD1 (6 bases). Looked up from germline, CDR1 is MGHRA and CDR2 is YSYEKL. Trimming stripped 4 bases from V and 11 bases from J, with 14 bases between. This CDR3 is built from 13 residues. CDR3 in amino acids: CASSPGGRRKLFF. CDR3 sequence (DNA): TGCGCCAGCAGCCCCGGGGGGCGGCGCAAACTGTTTTTT.

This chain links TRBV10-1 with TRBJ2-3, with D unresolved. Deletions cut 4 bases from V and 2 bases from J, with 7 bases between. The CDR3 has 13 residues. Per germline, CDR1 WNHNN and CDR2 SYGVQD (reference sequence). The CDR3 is CASSGVITDTQYF. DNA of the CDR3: TGCGCCAGCAGTGGAGTAATCACAGATACGCAGTATTTT.

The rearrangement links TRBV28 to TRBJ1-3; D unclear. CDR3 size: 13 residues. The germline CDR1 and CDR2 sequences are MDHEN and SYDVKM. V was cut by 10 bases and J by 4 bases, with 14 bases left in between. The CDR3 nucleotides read TGTGCCACGGTTGGGGATTTCGGAAACACCATATATTTT. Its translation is CATVGDFGNTIYF.

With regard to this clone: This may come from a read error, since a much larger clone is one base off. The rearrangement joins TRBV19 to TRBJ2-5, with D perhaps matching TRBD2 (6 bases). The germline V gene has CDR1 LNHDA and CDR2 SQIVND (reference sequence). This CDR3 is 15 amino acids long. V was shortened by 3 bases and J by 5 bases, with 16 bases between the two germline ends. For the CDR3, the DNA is TGTGCCAGTAGTATTCGTTGGATCCGGGGGGAGACCCAGTACTTC. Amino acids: CASSIRWIRGETQYF.

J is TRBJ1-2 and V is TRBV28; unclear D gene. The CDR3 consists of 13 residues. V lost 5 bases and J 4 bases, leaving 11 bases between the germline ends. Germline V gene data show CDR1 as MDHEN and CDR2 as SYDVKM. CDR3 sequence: CASSRVTTYGYTF. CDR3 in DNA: TGTGCCAGCAGTAGGGTTACGACCTATGGCTACACCTTC.

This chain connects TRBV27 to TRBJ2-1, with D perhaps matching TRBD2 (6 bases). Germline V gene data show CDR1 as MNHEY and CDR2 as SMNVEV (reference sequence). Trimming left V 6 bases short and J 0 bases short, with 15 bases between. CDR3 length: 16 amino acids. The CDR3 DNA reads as TGTGCCAGCAGACCCCTACGGGGGAGCTCCTACAATGAGCAGTTCTTC. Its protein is CASRPLRGSSYNEQFF.

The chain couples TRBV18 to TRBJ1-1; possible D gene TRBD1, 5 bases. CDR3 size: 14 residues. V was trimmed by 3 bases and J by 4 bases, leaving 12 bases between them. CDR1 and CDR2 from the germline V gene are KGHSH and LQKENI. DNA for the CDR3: TGTGCCAGCTCACCCGTAGGGGAGATCACTGAAGCTTTCTTT. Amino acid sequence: CASSPVGEITEAFF.

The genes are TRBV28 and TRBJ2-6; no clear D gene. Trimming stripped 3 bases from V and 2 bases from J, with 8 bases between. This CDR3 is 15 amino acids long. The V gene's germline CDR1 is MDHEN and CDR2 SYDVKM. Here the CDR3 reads CASSLNRAGANVLTF. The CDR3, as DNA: TGTGCCAGCAGTTTGAATAGAGCTGGGGCCAACGTCCTGACTTTC.

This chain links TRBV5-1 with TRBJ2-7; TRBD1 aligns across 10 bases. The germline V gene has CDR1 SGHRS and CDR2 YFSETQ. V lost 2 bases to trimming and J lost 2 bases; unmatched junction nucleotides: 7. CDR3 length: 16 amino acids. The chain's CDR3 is CASSLGGTGDTYEQYF. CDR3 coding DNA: TGCGCCAGCAGCTTAGGTGGGACAGGGGATACCTACGAGCAGTACTTC.

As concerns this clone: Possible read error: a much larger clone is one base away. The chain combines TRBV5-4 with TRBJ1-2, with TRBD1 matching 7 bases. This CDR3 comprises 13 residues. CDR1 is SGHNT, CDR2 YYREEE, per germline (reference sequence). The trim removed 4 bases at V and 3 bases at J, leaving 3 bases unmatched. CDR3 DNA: TGTGCCAGCAGCCAAGGACAGGACTATGGCTACACCTTC. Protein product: CASSQGQDYGYTF.

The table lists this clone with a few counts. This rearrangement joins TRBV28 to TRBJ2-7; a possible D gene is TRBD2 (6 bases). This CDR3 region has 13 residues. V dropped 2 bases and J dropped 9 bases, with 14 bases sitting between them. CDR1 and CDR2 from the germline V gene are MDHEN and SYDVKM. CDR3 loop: CASSLARGLGQYF. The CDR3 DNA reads TGTGCCAGCAGTTTAGCGCGGGGCCTCGGGCAGTACTTC.

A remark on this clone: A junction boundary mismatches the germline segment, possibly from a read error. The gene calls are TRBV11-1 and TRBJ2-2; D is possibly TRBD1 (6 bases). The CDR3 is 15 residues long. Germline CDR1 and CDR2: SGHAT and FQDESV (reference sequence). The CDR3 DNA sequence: TGTGCCAGCAGCCAGAAACAGGGTTCTGTCGGGAAGCTGTTTTTT. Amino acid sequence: CASSQKQGSVGKLFF.

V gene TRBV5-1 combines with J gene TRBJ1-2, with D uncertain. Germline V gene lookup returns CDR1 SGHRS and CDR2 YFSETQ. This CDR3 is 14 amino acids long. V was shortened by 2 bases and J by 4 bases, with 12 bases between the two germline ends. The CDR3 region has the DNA TGCGCCAGCAGCTTCGGGGTCGCTGGCTATGGCTACACCTTC. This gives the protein CASSFGVAGYGYTF.

Here the CDR3 reads CASRGRVNSPLHF. Here the CDR3 DNA reads TGTGCCAGCCGGGGCAGGGTTAATTCACCCCTCCACTTT. This chain links TRBV25-1 with TRBJ1-6, with D tentatively TRBD1 (5 bases). The CDR3 contains 13 residues. V was shortened by 8 bases and J by 6 bases, with 11 bases between the two germline ends. Germline V gene data show CDR1 as MGHDK and CDR2 as SYGVNS. Supplemented by reference TRBV25-1 and TRBJ1-6, the full variable domain reads EADIYQTPRYLVIGTGKKITLECSQTMGHDKMYWYQQDPGMELHLIHYSYGVNSTEKGDLSSESTVSRIRTEHFPLTLESARPSHTSQYLCASRGRVNSPLHFGNGTRLTVT.

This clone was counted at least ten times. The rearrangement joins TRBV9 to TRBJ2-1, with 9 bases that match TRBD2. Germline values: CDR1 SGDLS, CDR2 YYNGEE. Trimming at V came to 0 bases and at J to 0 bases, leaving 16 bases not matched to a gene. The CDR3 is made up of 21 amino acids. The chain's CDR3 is CASSVATRAGGPFSSYNEQFF. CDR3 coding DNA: TGTGCCAGCAGCGTAGCTACGAGGGCGGGAGGGCCCTTTAGCTCCTACAATGAGCAGTTCTTC.

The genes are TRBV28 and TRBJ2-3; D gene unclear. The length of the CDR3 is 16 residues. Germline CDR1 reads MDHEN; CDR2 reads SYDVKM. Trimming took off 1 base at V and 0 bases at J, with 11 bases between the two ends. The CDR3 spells CASSLYQGSSTDTQYF. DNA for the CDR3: TGTGCCAGCAGTTTATATCAAGGGTCTAGCACAGATACGCAGTATTTT.

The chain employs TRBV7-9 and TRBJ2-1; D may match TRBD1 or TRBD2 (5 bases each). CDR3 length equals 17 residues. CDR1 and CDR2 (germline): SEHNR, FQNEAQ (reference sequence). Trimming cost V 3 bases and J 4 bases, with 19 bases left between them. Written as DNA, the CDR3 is TGTGCCAGCAGCTTTCTAAATAGGGACGGAGAGTACAATGAGCAGTTCTTC. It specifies CASSFLNRDGEYNEQFF.